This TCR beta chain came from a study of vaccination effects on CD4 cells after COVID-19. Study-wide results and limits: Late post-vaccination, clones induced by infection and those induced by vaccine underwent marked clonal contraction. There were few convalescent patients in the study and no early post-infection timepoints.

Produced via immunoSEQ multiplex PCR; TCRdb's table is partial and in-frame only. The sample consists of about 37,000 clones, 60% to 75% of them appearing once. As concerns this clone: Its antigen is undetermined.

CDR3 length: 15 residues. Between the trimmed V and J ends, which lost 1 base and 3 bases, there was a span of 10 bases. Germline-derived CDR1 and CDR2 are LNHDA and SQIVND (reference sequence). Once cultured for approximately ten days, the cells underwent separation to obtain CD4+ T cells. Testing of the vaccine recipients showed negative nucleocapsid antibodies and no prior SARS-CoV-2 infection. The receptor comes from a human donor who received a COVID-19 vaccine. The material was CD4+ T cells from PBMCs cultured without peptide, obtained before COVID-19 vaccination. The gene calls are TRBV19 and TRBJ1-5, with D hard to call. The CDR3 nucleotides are TGTGCCAGTAGTATAGGATCCAGTCTCAATCAGCCCCAGCATTTT. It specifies CASSIGSSLNQPQHF.